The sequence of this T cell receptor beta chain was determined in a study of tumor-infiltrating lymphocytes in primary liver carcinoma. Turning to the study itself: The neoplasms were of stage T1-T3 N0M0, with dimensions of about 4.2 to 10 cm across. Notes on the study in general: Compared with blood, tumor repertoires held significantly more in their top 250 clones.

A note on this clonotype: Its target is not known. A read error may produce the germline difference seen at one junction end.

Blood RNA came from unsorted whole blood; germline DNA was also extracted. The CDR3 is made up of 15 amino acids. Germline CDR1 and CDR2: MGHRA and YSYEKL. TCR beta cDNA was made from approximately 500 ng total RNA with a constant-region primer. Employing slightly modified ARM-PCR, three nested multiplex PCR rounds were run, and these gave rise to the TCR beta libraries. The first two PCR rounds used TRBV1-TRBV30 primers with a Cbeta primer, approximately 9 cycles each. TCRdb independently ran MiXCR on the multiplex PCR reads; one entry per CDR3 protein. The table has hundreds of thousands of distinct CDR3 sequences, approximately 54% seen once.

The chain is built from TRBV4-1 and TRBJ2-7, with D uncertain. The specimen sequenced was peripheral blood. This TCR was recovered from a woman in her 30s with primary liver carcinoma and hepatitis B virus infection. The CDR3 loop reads CTSSQDTGRSYEQYF. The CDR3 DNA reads TGCACCAGCAGCCAAGATACGGGCCGCTCCTACGAGCAGTACTTC.